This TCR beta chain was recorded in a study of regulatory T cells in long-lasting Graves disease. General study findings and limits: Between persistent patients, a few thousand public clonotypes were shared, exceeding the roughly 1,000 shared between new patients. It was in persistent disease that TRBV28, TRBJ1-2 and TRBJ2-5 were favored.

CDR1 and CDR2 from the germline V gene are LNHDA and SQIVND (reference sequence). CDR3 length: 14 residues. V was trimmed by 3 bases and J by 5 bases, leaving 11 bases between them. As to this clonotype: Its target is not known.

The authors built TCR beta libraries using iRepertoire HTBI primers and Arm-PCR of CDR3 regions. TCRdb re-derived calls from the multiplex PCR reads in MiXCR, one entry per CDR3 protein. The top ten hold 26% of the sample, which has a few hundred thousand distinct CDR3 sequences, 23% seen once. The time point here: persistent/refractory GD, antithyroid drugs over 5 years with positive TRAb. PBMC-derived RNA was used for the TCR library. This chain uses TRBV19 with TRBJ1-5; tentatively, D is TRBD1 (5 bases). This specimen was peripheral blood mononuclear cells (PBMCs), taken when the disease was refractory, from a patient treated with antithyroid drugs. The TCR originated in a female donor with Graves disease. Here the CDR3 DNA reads TGTGCCAGTAGTATTGGGGCACGGGATCAGCCCCAGCATTTT. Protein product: CASSIGARDQPQHF.